These 21 T cell receptor beta chains came from one sample sequenced in a study of blood T cell repertoires in COVID-19. TCRdb's table, derived via immunoSEQ multiplex PCR, lists solely in-frame clones and lacks some. This table holds 120,000 to 150,000 clones, 70% to 90% found once. The sample was peripheral blood. Every receptor here comes from a woman aged 60 to 75 with acute or convalescent COVID-19.

The CDR3, as DNA: TGTGCCTGGAGTCTAGCGGGGTCGGCCCGTAGCACAGATACGCAGTATTTT. It specifies CAWSLAGSARSTDTQYF. The chain has TRBV30 and TRBJ2-3, with TRBD2 matching 9 bases. Germline values: CDR1 GTSNPN, CDR2 SVGIG (reference sequence). The CDR3 extends over 17 amino acids. Trimming took 2 bases from V and 0 from J; bases not matched to a gene: 9.

The chain is built from TRBV5-4 and TRBJ1-2, with 9 positions matching TRBD1. The trim removed 4 bases at V and 2 bases at J, leaving 3 bases unmatched. The CDR3 runs 14 residues. Germline values: CDR1 SGHNT, CDR2 YYREEE (reference sequence). CDR3 nucleotides: TGTGCCAGCAGCCGTACAGGGGGCAACTATGGCTACACCTTC. It codes for CASSRTGGNYGYTF.

This clone was recorded once. The chain carries TRBV6-5 and TRBJ2-7; TRBD1 matches at 8 bases. Trimming took 6 bases from V and 1 from J; bases not matched to a gene: 8. The V gene's germline CDR1 is MNHEY and CDR2 SVGAGI. The CDR3 length is 15 residues. The CDR3 nucleotides read TGTGCCAGCAGAGCCTCAGGGGGCGCTTCCTACGAGCAGTACTTC. Translation gives CASRASGGASYEQYF.

V is TRBV7-2 and J is TRBJ1-2; TRBD1 matches 8 bases. This CDR3 has 15 residues. V shed 5 bases, J shed 2 bases, and the junction held 7 bases outside the gene matches. Looked up from germline, CDR1 is SGHTA and CDR2 is FQGNSA. CDR3 sequence reads: CASSAHTGGNYGYTF. The CDR3 DNA is TGTGCCAGCAGCGCGCATACAGGGGGGAACTATGGCTACACCTTC.

This clone was seen more than once but under ten times. In DNA, the CDR3 is TGTGCCAGCAGTCTCTTGGGGGGGGGCACAGATACGCAGTATTTT. This codes for CASSLLGGGTDTQYF. This rearrangement joins TRBV3-1 (or the pseudogene TRBV3-2) to TRBJ2-3; the match to TRBD2 covers 7 bases. With 6 bases clipped from V and 1 base from J, the junction kept 7 bases outside the gene matches. This CDR3 contains 15 residues. Germline loops: CDR1 LGHDT, CDR2 YNNKEL (reference sequence).

V and J are TRBV6-2 or TRBV6-3 and TRBJ2-3; D gene unclear. V was trimmed by 5 bases and J by 1 base, leaving 4 bases between them. The CDR3 loop spans 12 amino acids. CDR1 is MNHEY and CDR2 is SVGEGT in the germline V gene. The chain's CDR3 is CASSRGTDTQYF. CDR3 nucleotide sequence: TGTGCCAGCAGTCGGGGCACAGATACGCAGTATTTT.

J is TRBJ1-6 and V is TRBV11-2, with TRBD1 matching 10 bases. This CDR3 is built from 15 residues. Trimming took 5 bases from V and 6 from J; bases not matched to a gene: 4. The germline CDR1 and CDR2 sequences are SGHAT and FQNNGV. In nucleotides, the CDR3 is TGTGCCAGCAGCGCGACAGGGGGCCTTAATTCACCCCTCCACTTT. This encodes CASSATGGLNSPLHF.

The chain couples TRBV28 to TRBJ1-1; D perhaps matches TRBD1 (5 bases). With 6 bases removed from V and 2 bases from J, the gap between germline ends came to 13 bases. The CDR3 loop spans 14 amino acids. CDR1 MDHEN and CDR2 SYDVKM come from the germline V gene. DNA of the CDR3: TGTGCCAGCAGCCCCGGGGGTACCAACACTGAAGCTTTCTTT. This codes for CASSPGGTNTEAFF. Variable domain in full (rest from reference TRBV28 and TRBJ1-1): DVKVTQSSRYLVKRTGEKVFLECVQDMDHENMFWYRQDPGLGLRLIYFSYDVKMKEKGDIPEGYSVSREKKERFSLILESASTNQTSMYLCASSPGGTNTEAFFGQGTRLTVV.

This rearrangement joins TRBV7-3 to TRBJ2-1; TRBD1 aligns across 8 bases. With 5 bases clipped from V and 1 base from J, the junction kept 4 bases outside the gene matches. From germline, CDR1 is SGHTA and CDR2 FQGTGA. The CDR3 is 15 amino acids. The CDR3 bases are TGTGCCAGCAGCCGAGACAGGGGATCCTACAATGAGCAGTTCTTC. This encodes CASSRDRGSYNEQFF.

V gene TRBV19 combines with J gene TRBJ1-2; 7 positions agree with TRBD1. This CDR3 has 18 amino acids. V lost 3 bases, J lost 6 bases, and 19 bases stayed unmatched. The germline V gene has CDR1 LNHDA and CDR2 SQIVND (reference sequence). The CDR3 loop is CASSIGLQPGTDSNGYTF. CDR3 nucleotide sequence: TGTGCCAGTAGTATTGGGCTTCAACCTGGGACAGACAGTAATGGCTACACCTTC. Drawing the rest from reference TRBV19 and TRBJ1-2, the complete variable domain is DGGITQSPKYLFRKEGQNVTLSCEQNLNHDAMYWYRQDPGQGLRLIYYSQIVNDFQKGDIAEGYSVSREKKESFPLTVTSAQKNPTAFYLCASSIGLQPGTDSNGYTFGSGTRLTVV.

This clone appeared a single time. This chain connects TRBV5-6 to TRBJ1-6, with no clear D. CDR3 length: 14 amino acids. V lost 4 bases, J lost 1 base, and 6 bases lay in between. Germline values: CDR1 SGHDT, CDR2 YYEEEE. The CDR3 spells CASSTGSYNSPLHF. The CDR3 region has the DNA TGTGCCAGCAGCACCGGGTCCTATAATTCACCCCTCCACTTT.

This clone was observed a handful of times. The chain joins TRBV19 to TRBJ2-1; a possible D gene is TRBD2 (6 bases). The V gene lost 1 base and the J gene lost 4 bases, with 20 bases spanning the gap. Germline values: CDR1 LNHDA, CDR2 SQIVND (reference sequence). This CDR3 has 18 amino acids. DNA of the CDR3: TGTGCCAGTAGTATAGGAGCCAAGCTTATAGCGGATTACAATGAGCAGTTCTTC. Translating gives CASSIGAKLIADYNEQFF. Filled out from reference TRBV19 and TRBJ2-1, the complete variable domain reads DGGITQSPKYLFRKEGQNVTLSCEQNLNHDAMYWYRQDPGQGLRLIYYSQIVNDFQKGDIAEGYSVSREKKESFPLTVTSAQKNPTAFYLCASSIGAKLIADYNEQFFGPGTRLTVL.

The chain links TRBV28 to TRBJ1-1, with D hard to call. Germline V lookup: CDR1 MDHEN, CDR2 SYDVKM. Between the trimmed V and J ends, which lost 2 bases and 0 bases, there was a span of 7 bases. CDR3 size: 14 residues. DNA for the CDR3: TGTGCCAGCAGTTTAGGGAGAGTGAACACTGAAGCTTTCTTT. It translates to CASSLGRVNTEAFF.

J is TRBJ2-7 and V is TRBV23-1; 9 bases align to TRBD2. TRBV23-1 is treated as an ORF (open reading frame) with a function not yet certain. The trim removed 3 bases at V and 4 bases at J, leaving 13 bases unmatched. This CDR3 contains 17 residues. The CDR3 DNA sequence: TGCGCCAGCAGTCATAGCGGGGGCAACCCTGAAGCATACGAGCAGTACTTC. This sequence encodes CASSHSGGNPEAYEQYF.

The V gene is TRBV7-9, the J gene TRBJ2-3; TRBD2 is a possible D gene (5 bases). Per the germline V gene, CDR1 is SEHNR and CDR2 is FQNEAQ (reference sequence). The CDR3 is 15 amino acids. V was shortened by 3 bases and J by 4 bases, with 14 bases between the two germline ends. CDR3 DNA sequence: TGTGCCAGCAGCTTCCTTCAGGCCGGGGCAGATACGCAGTATTTT. Protein sequence: CASSFLQAGADTQYF.

J is TRBJ1-2 and V is TRBV4-1, with 7 bases fitting TRBD1. The germline V gene has CDR1 MGHRA and CDR2 YSYEKL. This CDR3 has 17 amino acids. The ends lost 1 base at V and 8 bases at J; junction bases unmatched: 16. CDR3 residues: CASSQARDSSEIRGYTF. DNA of the CDR3: TGCGCCAGCAGCCAAGCTCGGGACAGTTCGGAGATTCGGGGCTACACCTTC.

The gene calls are TRBV30 and TRBJ1-4; 7 nucleotides match TRBD1. The CDR3 is made up of 14 amino acids. Germline V CDR1 and CDR2: GTSNPN, SVGIG (reference sequence). The V gene end was trimmed by 5 bases and the J gene end by 0 bases; junction bases not matched to a gene: 3. The CDR3 DNA reads TGTGCCTGGGGACAGGAACCAACTAATGAAAAACTGTTTTTT. The encoded protein is CAWGQEPTNEKLFF.

The genes are TRBV4-2 and TRBJ1-1; D gene uncertain. From germline, CDR1 is LGHNA and CDR2 YNFKEQ. The V end lost 0 bases, the J end lost 6 bases, and 14 bases lay between the germline ends. The CDR3 extends over 15 amino acids. The CDR3 DNA is TGTGCCAGCAGCCAAGATGGAGGGATGGACTCTGAAGCTTTCTTT. It translates to CASSQDGGMDSEAFF.

This clone was seen just once. The V call is TRBV19, the J call TRBJ1-2, with 10 bases identical to TRBD1. This CDR3 spans 15 amino acids. Germline lookup yields CDR1 LNHDA and CDR2 SQIVND (reference sequence). Trimming cost V 5 bases and J 2 bases; bases outside gene matches: 5. For the CDR3, the DNA is TGTGCCAGTAGTTCCGAGGGACAGGGGAACTATGGCTACACCTTC. Protein: CASSSEGQGNYGYTF.

The chain carries TRBV5-1 and TRBJ1-2, with 8 positions matching TRBD1. Germline V gives CDR1 SGHRS, CDR2 YFSETQ. Germline trimming cut 6 bases from V and 4 bases from J; bases unmatched to any gene: 8. The CDR3 contains 14 residues. CDR3 DNA: TGCGCCAGCACCATGGTCCAGGGGGCCTATGGCTACACCTTC. Translation: CASTMVQGAYGYTF.

The chain has TRBV11-1 and TRBJ1-1; D gene uncertain. This CDR3 spans 16 amino acids. V was shortened by 2 bases and J by 4 bases, with 17 bases between the two germline ends. The germline gives CDR1 SGHAT, CDR2 FQDESV (reference sequence). The CDR3 region is CASSLPPPGSTTEAFF. CDR3 nucleotides: TGTGCCAGCAGCTTACCCCCACCGGGGTCGACCACTGAAGCTTTCTTT.